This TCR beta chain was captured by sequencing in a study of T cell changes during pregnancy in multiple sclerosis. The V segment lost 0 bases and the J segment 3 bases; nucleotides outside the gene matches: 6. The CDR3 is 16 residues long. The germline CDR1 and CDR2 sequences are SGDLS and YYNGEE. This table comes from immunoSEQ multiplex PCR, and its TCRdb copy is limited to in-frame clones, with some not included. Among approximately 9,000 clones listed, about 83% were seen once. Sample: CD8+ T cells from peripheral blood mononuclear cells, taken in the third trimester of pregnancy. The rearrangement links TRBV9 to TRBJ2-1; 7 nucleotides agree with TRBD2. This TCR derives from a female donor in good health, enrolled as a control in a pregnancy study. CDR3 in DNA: TGTGCCAGCAGCGTAGGTAGAGGACTAGGCTACAATGAGCAGTTCTTC. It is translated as CASSVGRGLGYNEQFF.